The clone carrying this T cell receptor (beta chain) was seen a handful of times. Peripheral blood was drawn, about 9.7 milliliters per donor. With a J-beta primer mix and a sample-barcoded 5' primer, a second PCR ran about 6 to 11 cycles. All samples gave at least 2.5 million CDR3-containing paired-end reads. TCRdb re-derived calls from the 5' RACE reads in MiXCR, one entry per CDR3 protein. The data hold 1.5 million or so distinct CDR3 sequences, with 42% observed a single time. This specimen comes from a study of blood T cells in healthy people across ages. Trimming took 3 bases from V and 3 from J; bases not matched to a gene: 7. The germline gives CDR1 MGHRA, CDR2 YSYEKL. This CDR3 region has 16 residues.

Material: blood. The chain has TRBV4-1 and TRBJ2-1, with TRBD2 identical over 8 bases. The TCR was taken from a woman younger than 30 in good health. This chain's CDR3 is CASSQEGLVFYNEQFF. DNA for the CDR3: TGCGCCAGCAGCCAGGAGGGACTAGTTTTCTACAATGAGCAGTTCTTC.